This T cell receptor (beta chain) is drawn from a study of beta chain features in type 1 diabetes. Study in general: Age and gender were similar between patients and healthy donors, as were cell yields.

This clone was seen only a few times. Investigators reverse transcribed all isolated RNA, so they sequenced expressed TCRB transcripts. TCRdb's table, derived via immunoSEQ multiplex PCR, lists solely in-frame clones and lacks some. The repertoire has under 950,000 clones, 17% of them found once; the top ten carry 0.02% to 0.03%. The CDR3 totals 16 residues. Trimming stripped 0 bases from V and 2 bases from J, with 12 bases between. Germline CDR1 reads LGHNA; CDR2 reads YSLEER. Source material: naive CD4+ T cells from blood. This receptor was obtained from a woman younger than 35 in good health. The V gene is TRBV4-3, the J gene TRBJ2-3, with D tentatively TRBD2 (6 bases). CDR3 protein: CASSQDRGLTTDTQYF. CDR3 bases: TGCGCCAGCAGCCAAGATAGGGGACTGACCACAGATACGCAGTATTTT.